Following are 10 T cell receptor beta chains from one sample sequenced in a study of blood T cell repertoires in COVID-19. Here immunoSEQ multiplex PCR was the method, and the copy in TCRdb shows in-frame clones only, minus some. The top ten hold about 2% of the sample, which has about 270,000 clones, approximately 91% seen once. The sample taken for sequencing was PBMCs or T cells enriched from blood (not recorded which). The source is a middle-aged woman with acute COVID-19.

The chain recombines TRBV27 with TRBJ1-2; D might be TRBD1 (6 bases). CDR3 length equals 15 residues. The V end was cut by 3 bases, the J end by 4 bases, with 15 bases between. Germline CDR1 and CDR2: MNHEY and SMNVEV (reference sequence). This chain's CDR3 is CASSLFGGASYGYTF. The CDR3 nucleotides are TGTGCCAGCAGTTTGTTCGGGGGGGCTTCCTATGGCTACACCTTC.

To note about this clone: This CDR3 is also generated by other DNA sequences in the sample. CDR3 nucleotide sequence: TGCGCCAGCAGCTTGGTCCAGGGGGGCTACGAGCAGTACTTC. It is translated as CASSLVQGGYEQYF. The genes are TRBV5-1 and TRBJ2-7, with a tentative D call TRBD1 (7 bases). The length of the CDR3 is 14 residues. Per germline, CDR1 SGHRS and CDR2 YFSETQ. V dropped 0 bases and J dropped 3 bases, with 10 bases sitting between them.

This chain uses TRBV7-2 with TRBJ1-4; 11 nucleotides line up with TRBD1. Losses at the gene ends were 5 bases for V and 8 bases for J; bases not matched to a gene: 7. Per germline, CDR1 SGHTA and CDR2 FQGNSA. This CDR3 is built from 15 residues. The CDR3 nucleotides read TGTGCCAGCAGCCTTCCCGGGACAGGGGGAGAAAAACTGTTTTTT. This encodes CASSLPGTGGEKLFF.

The V and J genes are TRBV6-5 and TRBJ1-2, with no clear D. Germline CDR1 reads MNHEY; CDR2 reads SVGAGI. Trimming left V 6 bases short and J 3 bases short, with 8 bases between. The CDR3 length is 12 residues. The chain's CDR3 is CASSLADYGYTF. CDR3 DNA sequence: TGTGCCAGCAGCCTGGCGGACTATGGCTACACCTTC.

This clone has more than one count but fewer than ten. The V and J genes are TRBV5-6 and TRBJ1-4, with 9 bases identical to TRBD1. CDR1 is SGHDT, CDR2 YYEEEE, per germline. This CDR3 is built from 16 residues. Germline trimming cut 3 bases from V and 3 bases from J; bases unmatched to any gene: 6. The CDR3 spells CASSSIQGAANEKLFF. The CDR3 region has the DNA TGTGCCAGCAGCTCAATACAGGGGGCAGCTAATGAAAAACTGTTTTTT. The full variable domain, rest sourced from reference TRBV5-6 and TRBJ1-4, is DAGVTQSPTHLIKTRGQQVTLRCSPKSGHDTVSWYQQALGQGPQFIFQYYEEEERQRGNFPDRFSGHQFPNYSSELNVNALLLGDSALYLCASSSIQGAANEKLFFGSGTQLSVL.

The rearrangement uses TRBV27 and TRBJ1-4, with D tentatively TRBD1 (6 bases). Germline V CDR1 and CDR2: MNHEY, SMNVEV (reference sequence). The CDR3 spans 15 residues. The V end lost 2 bases, the J end lost 6 bases, and 13 bases lay between the germline ends. The CDR3 loop is CASSLVGRGYEKLFF. The CDR3 region has the DNA TGTGCCAGCAGTTTAGTGGGGAGGGGGTATGAAAAACTGTTTTTT.

This chain connects TRBV3-1 (or the pseudogene TRBV3-2) to TRBJ2-5; 7 positions agree with TRBD1. With 3 bases clipped from V and 6 bases from J, the junction kept 13 bases outside the gene matches. The CDR3 contains 16 residues. The germline gives CDR1 LGHDT, CDR2 YNNKEL (reference sequence). CDR3 sequence reads: CASSQGYLLTGKTQYF. In nucleotides, the CDR3 is TGTGCCAGCAGCCAGGGCTACCTGTTGACAGGGAAGACCCAGTACTTC.

The rearrangement uses TRBV19 and TRBJ1-1; the D is unclear. Germline V gives CDR1 LNHDA, CDR2 SQIVND (reference sequence). V gave up 8 bases and J gave up 10 bases, with 20 bases separating them. CDR3 length equals 13 residues. DNA of the CDR3: TGTGCCAGTCAAAGTACAGTGCTCTCTCGAGCTTTCTTT. As protein: CASQSTVLSRAFF.

J is TRBJ2-5 and V is TRBV2, with D possibly matching TRBD1 (5 bases). Germline lookup yields CDR1 SNHLY and CDR2 FYNNEI. The length of the CDR3 is 12 residues. V lost 8 bases to trimming and J lost 5 bases, with 12 bases between them. CDR3 sequence reads: CASGRGRETQYF. Here the CDR3 DNA reads TGTGCCAGCGGTAGGGGTAGGGAGACCCAGTACTTC. Full variable domain (rest looked up from reference TRBV2 and TRBJ2-5): EPEVTQTPSHQVTQMGQEVILRCVPISNHLYFYWYRQILGQKVEFLVSFYNNEISEKSEIFDDQFSVERPDGSNFTLKIRSTKLEDSAMYFCASGRGRETQYFGPGTRLLVL.

The chain carries TRBV6-5 and TRBJ1-6; possible D gene TRBD1, 5 bases. CDR1 and CDR2 from the germline V gene are MNHEY and SVGAGI. This CDR3 comprises 16 residues. V lost 0 bases and J 7 bases, leaving 13 bases between the germline ends. The CDR3 coding sequence is TGTGCCAGCAGTTACTCGCGCAGGGTAGCCAATTCACCCCTCCACTTT. It codes for CASSYSRRVANSPLHF.